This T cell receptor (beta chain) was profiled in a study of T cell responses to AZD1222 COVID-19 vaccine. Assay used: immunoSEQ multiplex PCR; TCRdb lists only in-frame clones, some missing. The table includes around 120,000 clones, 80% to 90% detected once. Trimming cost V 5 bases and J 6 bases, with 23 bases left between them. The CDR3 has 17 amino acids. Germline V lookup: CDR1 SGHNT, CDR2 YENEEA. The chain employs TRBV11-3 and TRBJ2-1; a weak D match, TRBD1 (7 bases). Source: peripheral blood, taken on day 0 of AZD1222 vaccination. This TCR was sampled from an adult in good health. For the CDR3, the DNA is TGTGCCAGCAGCCCGGCCAGGGGGGCCCACTTATCCAATGAGCAGTTCTTC. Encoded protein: CASSPARGAHLSNEQFF.